These 8 T cell receptor beta chains share one sample of origin, sequenced in a study of blood T cells in healthy people across ages. A second PCR, run for about 7 to 11 cycles, used a sample-barcoded 5' primer plus a J-beta primer mix. One entry per CDR3 protein results from TCRdb running MiXCR on the 5' RACE reads. The sample includes approximately 1,700,000 distinct CDR3 sequences, 35% to 50% of them seen just once. Specimen: blood. These receptor sequences come from a human donor in good health.

Only one count was recorded for this clonotype. The chain couples TRBV7-3 to TRBJ2-3, with D perhaps matching TRBD2 (7 bases). Germline V gene data show CDR1 as SGHTA and CDR2 as FQGTGA. The CDR3 spans 15 residues. V lost 3 bases to trimming and J lost 9 bases, with 19 bases between them. The CDR3 sequence is CASSLRTTGGGTQYF. In DNA form, the CDR3 reads TGTGCCAGCAGCTTGAGGACGACGGGGGGCGGAACGCAGTATTTT.

The gene calls are TRBV9 and TRBJ1-2; no clear D gene. This CDR3 has 13 residues. V lost 4 bases, J lost 4 bases, and 11 bases lay in between. The germline V gene has CDR1 SGDLS and CDR2 YYNGEE. Here the CDR3 reads CASSSSPLYGYTF. For the CDR3, the DNA is TGTGCCAGCAGCTCATCGCCGCTCTATGGCTACACCTTC.

For this clonotype: This may arise from a read error, as a much more abundant clone is one base away. V usage is TRBV29-1 and J usage is TRBJ2-4; D unclear. The CDR3 consists of 12 residues. V was pared by 3 bases and J by 13 bases, with 16 bases between. Looked up from germline, CDR1 is SQVTM and CDR2 is ANQGSEA. This CDR3 is CSVEGVYNEQYF. CDR3 sequence (DNA): TGCAGCGTTGAGGGCGTTTACAATGAGCAGTACTTC. Together with reference TRBV29-1 and TRBJ2-4, the CDR3 gives the full variable domain: SAVISQKPSRDICQRGTSLTIQCQVDSQVTMMFWYRQQPGQSLTLIATANQGSEATYESGFVIDKFPISRPNLTFSTLTVSNMSPEDSSIYLCSVEGVYNEQYFGAGTRLSVL.

The genes are TRBV15 and TRBJ2-6; no clear D. Germline CDR1 is LNHNV and CDR2 is YYDKDF (reference sequence). The CDR3 has 16 residues. Trimming stripped 4 bases from V and 4 bases from J, with 14 bases between. The CDR3 region has the DNA TGTGCCACCAGCATTACTCCCCGGTCGGGGGCCAACGTCCTGACTTTC. Translating it yields CATSITPRSGANVLTF.

The chain employs TRBV29-1 and TRBJ2-2; 8 bases map to TRBD1. The CDR3 runs 15 residues. V lost 0 bases to trimming and J lost 7 bases; unmatched junction nucleotides: 7. Germline-derived CDR1 and CDR2 are SQVTM and ANQGSEA. CDR3 loop: CSVEEPQGVVGELFF. The CDR3 DNA reads TGCAGCGTTGAAGAACCACAGGGGGTGGTCGGGGAGCTGTTTTTT.

This clonotype occurred a few times. The chain uses TRBV29-1 and TRBJ2-7; a weak D match, TRBD1 (5 bases). The germline V gene encodes CDR1 SQVTM and CDR2 ANQGSEA. CDR3 length: 13 amino acids. Trimming cost V 7 bases and J 3 bases, with 16 bases left between them. CDR3 in DNA: TGCAGCGCAACCTCAGGGATCCTCTACGAGCAGTACTTC. Its protein is CSATSGILYEQYF.

The chain is built from TRBV5-8 and TRBJ2-7, with D uncertain. Matching the DNA end better, TRBJ2-5 makes the J call doubtful. The CDR3 consists of 13 residues. Germline V CDR1 and CDR2: SGHTS, YDEGEE. The DNA of the CDR3 is TGTGCCAGCAGCCCCCACTCGTTAGAGACCCAGTACTTC. Protein sequence: CASSPHSLETQYF.

This clonotype occurred a few times. The genes are TRBV5-6 and TRBJ2-7; 8 bases agree with TRBD1. The CDR3 is 16 amino acids. J was trimmed by 0 bases and V by 5 bases; bases with no gene match: 10. Germline V CDR1 and CDR2: SGHDT, YYEEEE. CDR3 bases: TGTGCCAGCAGATCTGTCCGGACAGGGAGCTCCTACGAGCAGTACTTC. Its protein product is CASRSVRTGSSYEQYF.